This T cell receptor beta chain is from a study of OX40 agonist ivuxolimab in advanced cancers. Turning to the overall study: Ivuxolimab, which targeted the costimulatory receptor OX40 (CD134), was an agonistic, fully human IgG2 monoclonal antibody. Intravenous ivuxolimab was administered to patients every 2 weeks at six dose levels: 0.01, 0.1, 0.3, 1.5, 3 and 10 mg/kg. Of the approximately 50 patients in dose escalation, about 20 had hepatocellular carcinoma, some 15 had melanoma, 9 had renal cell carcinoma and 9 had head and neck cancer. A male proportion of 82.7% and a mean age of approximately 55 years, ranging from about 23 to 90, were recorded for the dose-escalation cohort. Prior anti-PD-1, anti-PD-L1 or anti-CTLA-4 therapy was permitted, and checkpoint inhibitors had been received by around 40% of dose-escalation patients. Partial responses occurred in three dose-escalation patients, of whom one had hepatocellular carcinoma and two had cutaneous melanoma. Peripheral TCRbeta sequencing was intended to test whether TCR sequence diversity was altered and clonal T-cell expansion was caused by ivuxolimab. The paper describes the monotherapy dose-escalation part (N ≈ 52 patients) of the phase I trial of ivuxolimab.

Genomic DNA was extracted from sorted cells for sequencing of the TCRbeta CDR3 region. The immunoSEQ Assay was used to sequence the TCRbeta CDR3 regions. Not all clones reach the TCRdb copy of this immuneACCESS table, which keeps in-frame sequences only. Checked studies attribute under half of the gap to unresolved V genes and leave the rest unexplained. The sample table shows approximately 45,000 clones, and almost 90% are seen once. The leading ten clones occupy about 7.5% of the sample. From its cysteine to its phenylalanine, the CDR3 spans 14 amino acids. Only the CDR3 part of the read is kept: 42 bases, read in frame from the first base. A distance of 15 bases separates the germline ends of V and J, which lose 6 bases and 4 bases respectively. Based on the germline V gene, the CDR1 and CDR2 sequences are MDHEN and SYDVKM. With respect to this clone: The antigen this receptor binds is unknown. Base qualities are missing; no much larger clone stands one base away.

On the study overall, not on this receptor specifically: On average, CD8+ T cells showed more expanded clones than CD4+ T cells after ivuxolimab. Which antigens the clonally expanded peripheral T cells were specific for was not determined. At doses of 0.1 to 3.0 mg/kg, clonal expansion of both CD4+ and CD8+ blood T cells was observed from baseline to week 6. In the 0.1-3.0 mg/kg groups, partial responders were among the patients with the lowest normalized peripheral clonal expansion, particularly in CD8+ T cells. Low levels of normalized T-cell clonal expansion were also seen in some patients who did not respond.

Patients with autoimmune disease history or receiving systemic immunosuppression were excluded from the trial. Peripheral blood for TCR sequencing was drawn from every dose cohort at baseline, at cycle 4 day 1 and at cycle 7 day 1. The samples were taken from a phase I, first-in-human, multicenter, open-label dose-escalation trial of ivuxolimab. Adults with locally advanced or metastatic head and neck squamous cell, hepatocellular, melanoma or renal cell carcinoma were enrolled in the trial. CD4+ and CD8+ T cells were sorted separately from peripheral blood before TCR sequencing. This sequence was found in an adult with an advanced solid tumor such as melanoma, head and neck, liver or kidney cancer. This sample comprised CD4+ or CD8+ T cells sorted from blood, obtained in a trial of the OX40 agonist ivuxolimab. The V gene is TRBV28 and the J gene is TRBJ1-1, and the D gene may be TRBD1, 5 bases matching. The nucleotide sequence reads TGTGCCAGCAGCTCTTCATGGGGCCCCACTGAAGCTTTCTTT. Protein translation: CASSSSWGPTEAFF.